The next 21 T cell receptor beta chains were all read from a single sample in a study of T cells and copy number aberrations in small-cell lung cancer. Clones were sequenced by immunoSEQ multiplex PCR, and TCRdb holds only the in-frame ones, with some missing. The sample shows about 390 clones, about four fifths of them seen only once. Source material: tumor tissue. The receptors here all came from a woman aged 70-85 years with small cell lung cancer.

V usage is TRBV29-1 and J usage is TRBJ2-3; 7 bases line up with TRBD1. J lost 5 bases, V lost 6 bases, and 8 bases had no gene match. Germline V gene lookup returns CDR1 SQVTM and CDR2 ANQGSEA. The CDR3 has 13 residues. The CDR3 spells CSVWGQSGDTQYF. CDR3 in DNA: TGCAGCGTGTGGGGACAGAGCGGAGATACGCAGTATTTT.

With respect to this clone: Its ends do not fully match the called genes, so a read error is possible. The chain employs TRBV9 and TRBJ1-1; no firm D call. CDR3 length: 14 residues. Per germline, CDR1 SGDLS and CDR2 YYNGEE. The CDR3 sequence: CVSSVEAWDTEAFF. CDR3 coding DNA: TGTGTCAGCAGCGTAGAAGCATGGGACACTGAAGCTTTCTTT.

This rearrangement joins TRBV19 to TRBJ2-1, with D maybe TRBD1 (5 bases). The CDR3 has 14 residues. V shed 4 bases and J shed 5 bases, with 12 bases lying between them. Germline CDR1 and CDR2: LNHDA and SQIVND (reference sequence). In DNA form, the CDR3 reads TGTGCCAGTAGTAGGAAGGGGAAGAACAATGAGCAGTTCTTC. Translation gives CASSRKGKNNEQFF.

V usage is TRBV7-6 and J usage is TRBJ2-1, with 8 positions matching TRBD2. The CDR3 loop spans 13 amino acids. Trimming removed 5 bases from V and 8 bases from J; junction bases left unmatched: 5. Germline CDR1 is SGHVS and CDR2 is FNYEAQ. CDR3 DNA: TGTGCCAGCAGCGAAACGCGGGGGGATGAGCAGTTCTTC. Protein sequence: CASSETRGDEQFF.

The chain uses TRBV10-1 and TRBJ2-3, with TRBD2 matching 11 bases. CDR1 is WNHNN and CDR2 is SYGVQD in the germline V gene (reference sequence). V shed 10 bases and J 3 bases; nucleotides not matched to a gene: 6. This CDR3 has 14 residues. CDR3 bases: TGCGCCATCCCCGGGACTAGCGGTACAGATACGCAGTATTTT. Its translation: CAIPGTSGTDTQYF.

About this clone itself: An end of the junction differs from the germline gene, which may be a read error. The chain employs TRBV5-3 and TRBJ2-6; D is uncertain. TRBV5-3 is assigned to the ORF class and has an uncertain function. CDR3 length: 17 residues. CDR3: CARKAKVVTKSGQRPDF. CDR3 in DNA: TGTGCCAGAAAAGCAAAAGTGGTGACAAAGTCGGGCCAACGTCCTGATTTC.

Comments on this clone: Other DNA sequences in the sample encode the same CDR3. The chain has TRBV4-3 and TRBJ2-7; D call uncertain. Trimming removed 9 bases from V and 3 bases from J, with 21 bases in between. CDR1 and CDR2 (germline): LGHNA, YSLEER. CDR3 length: 15 residues. CDR3 sequence: CASLFGGGEFYEQYF. DNA of the CDR3: TGCGCCAGTCTCTTCGGCGGTGGGGAATTCTACGAGCAGTACTTC.

The V gene is TRBV6-1, the J gene TRBJ2-5; TRBD2 agrees at 8 bases. The CDR3 is made up of 17 amino acids. The V segment lost 2 bases and the J segment 2 bases; nucleotides outside the gene matches: 10. From germline, CDR1 is MNHNS and CDR2 SASEGT. CDR3 sequence: CASSELKLASGQETQYF. Written as DNA, the CDR3 is TGTGCCAGCAGTGAACTAAAGTTGGCTAGCGGGCAAGAGACCCAGTACTTC.

This clone was seen only a few times. The CDR3 does not end in the conserved phenylalanine or tryptophan, so this is likely a read error. Other nucleotide sequences from this sample produce the same CDR3. This rearrangement joins TRBV18 to TRBJ1-4, with D tentatively TRBD1 (5 bases). Germline V gives CDR1 KGHSH, CDR2 LQKENI. Trimming shortened V by 4 bases and J by 4 bases, and 7 bases separated the two germline ends. The CDR3 runs 13 residues. CDR3 residues: CASSLGGNEKLFC. The CDR3 coding sequence is TGTGCCAGCTCACTCGGGGGTAATGAAAAACTGTTTTGT.

The chain couples TRBV7-9 to TRBJ1-4, with a possible D match to TRBD1 (6 bases). CDR3 size: 18 residues. With 0 bases removed from V and 7 bases from J, the gap between germline ends came to 21 bases. Germline V gene data show CDR1 as SEHNR and CDR2 as FQNEAQ (reference sequence). This chain's CDR3 is CASSLAWGGADPSEKLFF. The CDR3 DNA sequence: TGTGCCAGCAGCTTAGCTTGGGGGGGCGCGGACCCCTCTGAAAAACTGTTTTTT.

This sequence joins TRBV18 and TRBJ2-7; D is undetermined. Per germline, CDR1 KGHSH and CDR2 LQKENI. The CDR3 sequence is 14 residues long. The germline V and J ends were trimmed by 3 bases and 4 bases, with 13 bases remaining between them. CDR3 in amino acids: CASSPRTEFYEQYF. CDR3 in DNA: TGTGCCAGCTCACCCCGGACGGAATTTTACGAGCAGTACTTC.

The chain recombines TRBV5-1 with TRBJ2-7; no definite D call. The CDR3 runs 13 residues. V lost 0 bases to trimming and J lost 4 bases, with 8 bases between them. Per the germline V gene, CDR1 is SGHRS and CDR2 is YFSETQ. The CDR3 protein is CASSLVVSYEQYF. CDR3 nucleotides: TGCGCCAGCAGCTTGGTGGTCTCTTACGAGCAGTACTTC. The variable domain in full, completed from reference TRBV5-1 and TRBJ2-7, reads KAGVTQTPRYLIKTRGQQVTLSCSPISGHRSVSWYQQTPGQGLQFLFEYFSETQRNKGNFPGRFSGRQFSNSRSEMNVSTLELGDSALYLCASSLVVSYEQYFGPGTRLTVT.

The chain links TRBV29-1 to TRBJ1-1, with D unresolved. The germline gives CDR1 SQVTM, CDR2 ANQGSEA. This CDR3 has 13 amino acids. The V and J ends lost 4 bases and 3 bases respectively, with 12 bases between them. Here the CDR3 DNA reads TGCAGCGTTGCACAGAGCCCTGACACTGAAGCTTTCTTT. Its protein product is CSVAQSPDTEAFF.

V and J are TRBV7-8 and TRBJ2-3; 8 nucleotides agree with TRBD1. CDR3 size: 16 residues. The V gene end was trimmed by 1 base and the J gene end by 4 bases; junction bases not matched to a gene: 7. CDR1 SGHVS and CDR2 FQNEAQ come from the germline V gene. The CDR3 DNA follows: TGTGCCAGCAGCTTAGGCGGCAGGGGGCCCCCAGATACGCAGTATTTT. Protein product: CASSLGGRGPPDTQYF. Full variable domain (missing parts from reference TRBV7-8 and TRBJ2-3): GAGVSQSPRYKVAKRGQDVALRCDPISGHVSLFWYQQALGQGPEFLTYFQNEAQLDKSGLPSDRFFAERPEGSVSTLKIQRTQQEDSAVYLCASSLGGRGPPDTQYFGPGTRLTVL.

This sequence joins TRBV11-2 and TRBJ2-2; no reliable D call. The CDR3 runs to 16 residues. Trimming shortened V by 5 bases and J by 2 bases, and 15 bases separated the two germline ends. Germline V gene sequence: CDR1 SGHAT, CDR2 FQNNGV. In DNA, the CDR3 is TGTGCCAGCAGCACCTTCTTGGGCCTTAACACCGGGGAGCTGTTTTTT. It codes for CASSTFLGLNTGELFF.

The chain joins TRBV4-1 to TRBJ1-1, with TRBD1 as a possible D gene (6 bases). Germline V lookup: CDR1 MGHRA, CDR2 YSYEKL. The CDR3 runs 16 residues. V lost 3 bases and J 0 bases, leaving 14 bases between the germline ends. CDR3 amino acids: CASSHRMTGVNTEAFF. CDR3 coding DNA: TGCGCCAGCAGCCACCGAATGACAGGTGTGAACACTGAAGCTTTCTTT.

The sample holds one count of this clone. V is TRBV4-3 and J is TRBJ2-5, with unresolved D. This CDR3 region has 14 residues. With 0 bases removed from V and 4 bases from J, the gap between germline ends came to 9 bases. CDR1 is LGHNA, CDR2 YSLEER, per germline. Here the CDR3 reads CASSQDRRPETQYF. The CDR3 coding sequence is TGCGCCAGCAGCCAAGATAGGCGACCAGAGACCCAGTACTTC.

V usage is TRBV19 and J usage is TRBJ1-5, with a possible D match to TRBD1 (6 bases). CDR1 is LNHDA, CDR2 SQIVND, per germline (reference sequence). The V and J ends lost 3 bases and 7 bases respectively, with 10 bases between them. This CDR3 contains 13 residues. CDR3 protein: CASSMGHRQPQHF. In nucleotides, the CDR3 is TGTGCCAGTAGTATGGGACATAGGCAGCCCCAGCATTTT.

The table lists this clone with a count of one. The rearrangement uses TRBV23-1 and TRBJ1-1; D remains ambiguous. TRBV23-1 is flagged as an ORF with uncertain function. There are 10 residues in the CDR3. V was trimmed by 4 bases and J by 7 bases, leaving 4 bases between them. The CDR3 DNA reads TGCGCCAGCAGTCTCCTTGAAGCTTTCTTT. Protein sequence: CASSLLEAFF.

This clone occurred once. The genes are TRBV5-1 and TRBJ2-7; a weak D match, TRBD2 (5 bases). CDR3 length equals 14 residues. Trimming took off 0 bases at V and 3 bases at J, with 10 bases between the two ends. Germline V CDR1 and CDR2: SGHRS, YFSETQ. The CDR3 coding sequence is TGCGCCAGCAGCTTGGCCGGAGGTCTCTACGAGCAGTACTTC. Encoded protein: CASSLAGGLYEQYF. Full variable domain (remainder filled in from reference TRBV5-1 and TRBJ2-7): KAGVTQTPRYLIKTRGQQVTLSCSPISGHRSVSWYQQTPGQGLQFLFEYFSETQRNKGNFPGRFSGRQFSNSRSEMNVSTLELGDSALYLCASSLAGGLYEQYFGPGTRLTVT.

This chain joins TRBV10-2 and TRBJ1-2; D is uncertain. The CDR3 is made up of 13 amino acids. V was cut by 8 bases and J by 1 base, with 11 bases left in between. Germline assignment: CDR1 WSHSY and CDR2 SAAADI. CDR3 sequence: CASAPASNYGYTF. In DNA, the CDR3 is TGCGCCAGCGCGCCGGCGAGTAACTATGGCTACACCTTC.